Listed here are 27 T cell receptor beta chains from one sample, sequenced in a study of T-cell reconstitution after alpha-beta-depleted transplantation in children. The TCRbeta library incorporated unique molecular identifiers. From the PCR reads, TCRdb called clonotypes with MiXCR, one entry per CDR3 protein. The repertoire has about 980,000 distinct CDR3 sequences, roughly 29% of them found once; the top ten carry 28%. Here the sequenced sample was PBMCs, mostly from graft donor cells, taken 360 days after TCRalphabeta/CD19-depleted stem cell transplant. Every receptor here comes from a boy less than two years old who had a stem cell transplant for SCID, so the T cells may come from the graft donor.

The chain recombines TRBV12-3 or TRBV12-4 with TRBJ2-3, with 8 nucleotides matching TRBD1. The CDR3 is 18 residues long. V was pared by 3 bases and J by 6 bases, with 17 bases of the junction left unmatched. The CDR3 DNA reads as TGTGCCAGCAGTTTCCGCCCAGGGACAGGCTCCGCGTACGATACGCAGTATTTT. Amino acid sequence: CASSFRPGTGSAYDTQYF.

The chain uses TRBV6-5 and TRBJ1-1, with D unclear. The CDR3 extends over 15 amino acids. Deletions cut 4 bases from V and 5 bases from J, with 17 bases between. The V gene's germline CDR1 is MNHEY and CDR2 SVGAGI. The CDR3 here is CASSSRAGQPTEAFF. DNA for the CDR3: TGTGCCAGCAGTTCGCGGGCAGGTCAGCCAACTGAAGCTTTCTTT.

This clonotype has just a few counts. The CDR3 loop reads CASRRLAGGSSYNEQFF. CDR3 bases: TGCGCCAGCAGGAGACTAGCGGGGGGAAGCTCCTACAATGAGCAGTTCTTC. This rearrangement joins TRBV5-1 to TRBJ2-1; 13 positions agree with TRBD2. CDR1 is SGHRS and CDR2 is YFSETQ in the germline V gene. V lost 5 bases, J lost 0 bases, and 5 bases stayed unmatched. The CDR3 extends over 17 amino acids.

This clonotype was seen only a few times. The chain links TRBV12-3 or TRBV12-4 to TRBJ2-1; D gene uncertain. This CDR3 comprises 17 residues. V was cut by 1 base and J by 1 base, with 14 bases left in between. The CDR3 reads CASSLGAGFWSYNEQFF. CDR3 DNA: TGTGCCAGCAGTTTAGGAGCCGGGTTCTGGTCCTACAATGAGCAGTTCTTC.

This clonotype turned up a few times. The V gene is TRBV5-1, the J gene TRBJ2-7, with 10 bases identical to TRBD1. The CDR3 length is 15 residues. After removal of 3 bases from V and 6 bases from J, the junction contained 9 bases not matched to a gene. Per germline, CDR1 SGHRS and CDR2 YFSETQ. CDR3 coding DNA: TGCGCCAGCAGCTCGTCGGGGACAGGGGTCCGCGAGCAGTACTTC. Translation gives CASSSSGTGVREQYF.

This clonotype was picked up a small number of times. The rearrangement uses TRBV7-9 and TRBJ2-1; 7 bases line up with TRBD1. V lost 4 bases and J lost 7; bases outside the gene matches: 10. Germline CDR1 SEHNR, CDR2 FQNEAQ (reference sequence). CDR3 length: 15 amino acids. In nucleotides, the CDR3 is TGTGCCAGCAGCTCCTACCTCGAACAGGGGAATGAGCAGTTCTTC. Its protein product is CASSSYLEQGNEQFF.

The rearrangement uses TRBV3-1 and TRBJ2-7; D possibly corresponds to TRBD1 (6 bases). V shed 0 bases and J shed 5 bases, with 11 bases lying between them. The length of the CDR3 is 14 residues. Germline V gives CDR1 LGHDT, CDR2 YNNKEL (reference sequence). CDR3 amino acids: CASSQEWDMDEQYF. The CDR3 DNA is TGTGCCAGCAGCCAAGAGTGGGACATGGACGAGCAGTACTTC.

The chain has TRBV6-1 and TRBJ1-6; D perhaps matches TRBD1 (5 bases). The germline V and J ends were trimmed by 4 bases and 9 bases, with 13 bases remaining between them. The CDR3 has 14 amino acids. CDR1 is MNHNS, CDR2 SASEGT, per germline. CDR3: CASSGGPGISPLHF. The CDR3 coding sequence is TGTGCCAGCAGTGGGGGCCCAGGGATTTCACCCCTCCACTTT.

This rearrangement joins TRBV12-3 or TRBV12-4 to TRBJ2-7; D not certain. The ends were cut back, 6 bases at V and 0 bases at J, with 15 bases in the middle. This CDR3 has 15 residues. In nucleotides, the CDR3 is TGTGCCAGCAGCTTCCTTGGGCAGAGCTCCTACGAGCAGTACTTC. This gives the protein CASSFLGQSSYEQYF.

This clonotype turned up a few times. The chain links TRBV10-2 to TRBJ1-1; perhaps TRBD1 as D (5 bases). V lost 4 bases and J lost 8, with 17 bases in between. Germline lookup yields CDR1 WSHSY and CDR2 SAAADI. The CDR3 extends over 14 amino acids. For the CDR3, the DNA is TGCGCCAGCAGTGGGGACCGAGTTGATTACGAAGCTTTCTTT. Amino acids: CASSGDRVDYEAFF.

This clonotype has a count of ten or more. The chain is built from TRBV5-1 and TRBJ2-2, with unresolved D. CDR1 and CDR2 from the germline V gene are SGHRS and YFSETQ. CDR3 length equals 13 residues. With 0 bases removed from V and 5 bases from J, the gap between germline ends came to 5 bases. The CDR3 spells CASSLDRTGELFF. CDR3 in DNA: TGCGCCAGCAGCTTGGACCGTACCGGGGAGCTGTTTTTT.

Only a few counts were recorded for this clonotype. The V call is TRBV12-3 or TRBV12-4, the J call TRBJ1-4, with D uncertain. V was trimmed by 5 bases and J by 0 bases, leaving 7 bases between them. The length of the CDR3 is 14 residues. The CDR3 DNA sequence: TGTGCCAGCAGTCCGCACCCAACTAATGAAAAACTGTTTTTT. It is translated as CASSPHPTNEKLFF.

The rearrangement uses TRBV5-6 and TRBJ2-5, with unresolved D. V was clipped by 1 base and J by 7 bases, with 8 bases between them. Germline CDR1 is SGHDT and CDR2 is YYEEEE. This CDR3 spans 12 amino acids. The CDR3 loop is CASSLPPGTQYF. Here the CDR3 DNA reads TGTGCCAGCAGCTTGCCCCCGGGGACCCAGTACTTC.

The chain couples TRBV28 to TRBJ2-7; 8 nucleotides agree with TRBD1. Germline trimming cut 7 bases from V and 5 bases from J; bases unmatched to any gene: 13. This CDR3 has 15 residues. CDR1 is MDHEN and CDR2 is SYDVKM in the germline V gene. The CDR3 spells CASTHWGQGAHEQYF. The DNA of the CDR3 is TGTGCCAGCACCCATTGGGGGCAGGGGGCCCACGAGCAGTACTTC.

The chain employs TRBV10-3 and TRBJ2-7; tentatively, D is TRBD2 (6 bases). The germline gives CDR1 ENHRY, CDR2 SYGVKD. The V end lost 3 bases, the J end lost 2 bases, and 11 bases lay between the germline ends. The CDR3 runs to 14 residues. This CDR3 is CAISDPGLTYEQYF. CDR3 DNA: TGTGCCATCAGTGATCCGGGACTCACCTACGAGCAGTACTTC.

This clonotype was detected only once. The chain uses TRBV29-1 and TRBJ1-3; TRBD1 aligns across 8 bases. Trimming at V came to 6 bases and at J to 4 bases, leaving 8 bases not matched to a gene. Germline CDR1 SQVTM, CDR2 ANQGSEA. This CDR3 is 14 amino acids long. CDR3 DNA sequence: TGCAGCGTGTCGTTCGGGACAGGCGGAAACACCATATATTTT. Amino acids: CSVSFGTGGNTIYF. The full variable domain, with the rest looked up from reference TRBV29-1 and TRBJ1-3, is SAVISQKPSRDICQRGTSLTIQCQVDSQVTMMFWYRQQPGQSLTLIATANQGSEATYESGFVIDKFPISRPNLTFSTLTVSNMSPEDSSIYLCSVSFGTGGNTIYFGEGSWLTVV.

The CDR3 sequence is CASSLGLAVFYEQYF. CDR3 bases: TGCGCCAGCAGCTTGGGACTAGCGGTTTTTTACGAGCAGTACTTC. This rearrangement joins TRBV5-1 to TRBJ2-7; 9 nucleotides align to TRBD2. The trim removed 0 bases at V and 4 bases at J, leaving 5 bases unmatched. CDR1 is SGHRS, CDR2 YFSETQ, per germline. This CDR3 contains 15 residues.

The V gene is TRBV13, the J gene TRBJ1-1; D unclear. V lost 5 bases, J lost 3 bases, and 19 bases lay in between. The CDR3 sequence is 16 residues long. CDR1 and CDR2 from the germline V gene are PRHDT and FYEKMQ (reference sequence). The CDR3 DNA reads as TGTGCCAGCAGCCTTAACAGAATTCTAAGTGACACTGAAGCTTTCTTT. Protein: CASSLNRILSDTEAFF.

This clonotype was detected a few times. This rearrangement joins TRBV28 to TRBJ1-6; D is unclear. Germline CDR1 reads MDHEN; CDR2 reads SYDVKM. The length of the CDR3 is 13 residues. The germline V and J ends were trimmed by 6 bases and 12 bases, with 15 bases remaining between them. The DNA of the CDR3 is TGTGCCAGCAGAAGGACGTTGGTGGGACCCCTCCACTTT. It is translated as CASRRTLVGPLHF.

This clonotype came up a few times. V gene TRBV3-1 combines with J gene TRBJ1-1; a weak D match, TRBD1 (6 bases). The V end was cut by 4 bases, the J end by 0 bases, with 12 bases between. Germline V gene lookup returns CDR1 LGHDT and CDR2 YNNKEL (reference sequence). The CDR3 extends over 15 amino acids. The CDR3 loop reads CASSPRQELNTEAFF. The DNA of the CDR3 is TGTGCCAGCAGCCCTCGACAGGAGCTGAACACTGAAGCTTTCTTT.

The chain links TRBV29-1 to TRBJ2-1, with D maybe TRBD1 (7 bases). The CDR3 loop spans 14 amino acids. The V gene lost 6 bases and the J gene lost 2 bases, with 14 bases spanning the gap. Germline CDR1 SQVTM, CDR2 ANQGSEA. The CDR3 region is CSVTAGGPYNEQFF. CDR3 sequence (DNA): TGCAGCGTGACTGCAGGGGGGCCCTACAATGAGCAGTTCTTC.

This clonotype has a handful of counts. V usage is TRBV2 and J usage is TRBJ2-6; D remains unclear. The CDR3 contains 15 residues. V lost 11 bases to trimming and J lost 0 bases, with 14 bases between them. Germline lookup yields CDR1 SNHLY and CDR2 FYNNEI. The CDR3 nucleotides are TGTGCCGCCACTATCTCTAGCTCTGGGGCCAACGTCCTGACTTTC. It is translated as CAATISSSGANVLTF.

The CDR3 loop is CASSPGRILYEQYF. The CDR3 DNA follows: TGCGCCAGCAGCCCCGGACGGATCCTCTACGAGCAGTACTTC. J is TRBJ2-7 and V is TRBV5-1, with D unresolved. V gave up 4 bases and J gave up 3 bases, with 14 bases separating them. Germline V gene lookup returns CDR1 SGHRS and CDR2 YFSETQ. CDR3 length equals 14 residues.

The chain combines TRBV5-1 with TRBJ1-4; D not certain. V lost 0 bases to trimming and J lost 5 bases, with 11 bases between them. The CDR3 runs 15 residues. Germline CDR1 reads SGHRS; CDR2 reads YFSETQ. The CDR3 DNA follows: TGCGCCAGCAGCTTGGCTTCAACGGGAAATGAAAAACTGTTTTTT. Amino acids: CASSLASTGNEKLFF.

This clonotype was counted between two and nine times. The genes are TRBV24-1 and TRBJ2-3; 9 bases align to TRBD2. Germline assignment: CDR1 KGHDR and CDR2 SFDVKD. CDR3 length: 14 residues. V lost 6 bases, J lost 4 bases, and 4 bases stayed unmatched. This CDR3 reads CATSRRLAADTQYF. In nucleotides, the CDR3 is TGTGCCACCAGTCGGCGACTAGCGGCAGATACGCAGTATTTT.

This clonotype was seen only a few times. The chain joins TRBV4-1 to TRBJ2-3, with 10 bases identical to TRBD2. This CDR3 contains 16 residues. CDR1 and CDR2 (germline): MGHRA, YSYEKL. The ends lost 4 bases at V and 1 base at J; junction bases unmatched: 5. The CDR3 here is CASSLTGTSGTDTQYF. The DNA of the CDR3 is TGCGCCAGCAGCCTCACCGGGACTAGCGGCACAGATACGCAGTATTTT.

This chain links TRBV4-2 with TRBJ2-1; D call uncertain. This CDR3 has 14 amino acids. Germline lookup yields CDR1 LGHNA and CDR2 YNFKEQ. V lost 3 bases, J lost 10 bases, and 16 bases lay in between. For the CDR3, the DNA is TGTGCCAGCAGCCAGGTCGGTGGAGAAGACGAGCAGTTCTTC. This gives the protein CASSQVGGEDEQFF.